These 22 T cell receptor beta chains were sequenced from one sample in a study of shared clonotypes between healthy human individuals. Terminally differentiated effector memory CD45RA+ cells were excluded by CCR7 positive selection of CD45RO-negative cells. Libraries were prepared by immunoSEQ multiplex PCR; TCRdb keeps only in-frame clonotypes and omits some of them. The sample has millions of clones, about 95% seen once. The specimen sequenced was naive CD8+ T cells sorted from blood. The receptors come from a young man in good health.

CDR3 in DNA: TGTGCCACCTCGGACAGGGAGAGCACAGATACGCAGTATTTT. Its translation is CATSDRESTDTQYF. This chain uses TRBV27 with TRBJ2-3, with 8 bases matching TRBD1. V was pared by 10 bases and J by 0 bases, with 6 bases of the junction left unmatched. Germline CDR1 MNHEY, CDR2 SMNVEV (reference sequence). There are 14 residues in the CDR3.

The chain combines TRBV27 with TRBJ2-3, with 8 bases matching TRBD2. J gave up 1 base and V 8 bases, and 5 bases lay outside the gene matches. The CDR3 spans 14 residues. Germline CDR1 is MNHEY and CDR2 is SMNVEV (reference sequence). CDR3: CASGSGKGTDTQYF. In nucleotides, the CDR3 is TGTGCCAGCGGTAGCGGGAAAGGCACAGATACGCAGTATTTT.

V usage is TRBV5-4 and J usage is TRBJ2-4, with 7 nucleotides matching TRBD1. Germline lookup yields CDR1 SGHNT and CDR2 YYREEE (reference sequence). There are 17 residues in the CDR3. The V gene end was trimmed by 4 bases and the J gene end by 4 bases; junction bases not matched to a gene: 14. Here the CDR3 DNA reads TGTGCCAGCAGCGGGCACAGGGGTATGAATTTAAAAAACATTCAGTACTTC. Translation: CASSGHRGMNLKNIQYF.

This clone has a single count. The V and J genes are TRBV30 and TRBJ1-1; D ambiguous. The germline V gene encodes CDR1 GTSNPN and CDR2 SVGIG (reference sequence). V lost 0 bases and J lost 0, with 8 bases in between. The CDR3 has 14 amino acids. CDR3 DNA: TGTGCCTGGAGTGTAAACGCTATGAACACTGAAGCTTTCTTT. It codes for CAWSVNAMNTEAFF.

The rearrangement uses TRBV7-9 and TRBJ2-5, with 7 bases identical to TRBD1. The CDR3 covers 17 residues. CDR1 is SEHNR, CDR2 FQNEAQ, per germline (reference sequence). V lost 4 bases, J lost 1 base, and 12 bases stayed unmatched. CDR3 residues: CASSSFQGVSGQETQYF. CDR3 nucleotide sequence: TGTGCCAGCAGCTCATTTCAGGGGGTCAGTGGCCAAGAGACCCAGTACTTC.

The rearrangement joins TRBV4-1 to TRBJ2-7, with 7 bases identical to TRBD1. CDR1 is MGHRA, CDR2 YSYEKL, per germline. This CDR3 has 15 residues. With 5 bases clipped from V and 0 bases from J, the junction kept 7 bases outside the gene matches. The CDR3 bases are TGCGCCAGCAGCATCCGGACAGGAATCTCCTACGAGCAGTACTTC. Translation: CASSIRTGISYEQYF.

The sample holds a few counts of this clone. V usage is TRBV7-8 and J usage is TRBJ1-5, with D unclear. This CDR3 contains 16 residues. Germline V gene data show CDR1 as SGHVS and CDR2 as FQNEAQ. V shed 2 bases and J shed 5 bases, with 16 bases lying between them. The CDR3 DNA is TGTGCCAGCAGCTTATGGTTGGAAGGGCCTGATCAGCCCCAGCATTTT. This translates into CASSLWLEGPDQPQHF.

This rearrangement joins TRBV7-9 to TRBJ2-1, with D maybe TRBD1 (5 bases). CDR3 length: 13 amino acids. Germline V gene lookup returns CDR1 SEHNR and CDR2 FQNEAQ (reference sequence). V gave up 5 bases and J gave up 8 bases, with 13 bases separating them. CDR3 sequence: CASSLDWTYEQFF. The CDR3 coding sequence is TGTGCCAGCAGCCTTGACTGGACATATGAGCAGTTCTTC.

A remark on this clone: This specimen includes other DNA sequences encoding the same CDR3. The gene calls are TRBV19 and TRBJ2-1, with 10 bases lining up with TRBD2. V gave up 6 bases and J gave up 1 base; unmatched junction bases: 3. The CDR3 is 15 amino acids. Germline CDR1 is LNHDA and CDR2 is SQIVND (reference sequence). DNA of the CDR3: TGTGCCAGTAGCCTACTAGCGGGGTCCTACAATGAGCAGTTCTTC. This gives the protein CASSLLAGSYNEQFF.

The chain recombines TRBV6-1 with TRBJ2-7; 7 bases are a match to TRBD1. This CDR3 spans 15 amino acids. Trimming removed 1 base from V and 2 bases from J; junction bases left unmatched: 5. The V gene's germline CDR1 is MNHNS and CDR2 SASEGT. The CDR3 region is CASSEGGTATYEQYF. The CDR3 bases are TGTGCCAGCAGTGAAGGGGGGACAGCGACCTACGAGCAGTACTTC.

This chain joins TRBV13 and TRBJ2-2; 7 bases map to TRBD2. CDR3 size: 14 residues. The germline V gene has CDR1 PRHDT and CDR2 FYEKMQ (reference sequence). The V and J ends lost 8 bases and 4 bases, in that order; junction bases with no gene match: 7. The CDR3: CASLPGGGTGELFF. In DNA, the CDR3 is TGTGCCAGCTTGCCGGGAGGAGGCACCGGGGAGCTGTTTTTT. The full variable domain, with the rest looked up from reference TRBV13 and TRBJ2-2, is AAGVIQSPRHLIKEKRETATLKCYPIPRHDTVYWYQQGPGQDPQFLISFYEKMQSDKGSIPDRFSAQQFSDYHSELNMSSLELGDSALYFCASLPGGGTGELFFGEGSRLTVL.

Comment on this clone: One junction end does not reproduce the germline sequence, and a read error may be involved. The J gene is TRBJ2-7, the V gene TRBV9; 8 positions match TRBD1. CDR1 is SGDLS, CDR2 YYNGEE, per germline. The CDR3 runs to 13 residues. CDR3 nucleotides: TGTGCCAGCAGCCCGACAGGGGCCTACGGGCAGTACTTC. As protein: CASSPTGAYGQYF.

This clone was seen only once. The rearrangement joins TRBV4-3 to TRBJ1-2; unclear D gene. From germline, CDR1 is LGHNA and CDR2 YSLEER. This CDR3 comprises 15 residues. Trimming left V 4 bases short and J 0 bases short, with 12 bases between. The CDR3 DNA reads as TGCGCCAGCAGCCCAACTCTGACTCCTAACTATGGCTACACCTTC. Translating gives CASSPTLTPNYGYTF.

The chain links TRBV13 to TRBJ2-1; 8 bases align to TRBD2. The CDR3 is 15 residues long. The germline V gene encodes CDR1 PRHDT and CDR2 FYEKMQ (reference sequence). The V segment lost 5 bases and the J segment 4 bases; nucleotides outside the gene matches: 7. The CDR3 DNA is TGTGCCAGCAGCGCGGGGACTAGTAGATACAATGAGCAGTTCTTC. Protein sequence: CASSAGTSRYNEQFF.

With respect to this clone: The germline gene is not matched at one end of the junction; a read error may be the cause. The J gene is TRBJ2-5, the V gene TRBV7-7; 9 bases map to TRBD2. Germline CDR1 is SSHAT and CDR2 is FNYEAQ (reference sequence). The CDR3 is 13 residues long. The CDR3 nucleotides are TGTGCTAGCAGCCTAGCGGGACTGGAGACCCAGTACTTC. It translates to CASSLAGLETQYF.

This clone was detected only once. The chain recombines TRBV7-9 with TRBJ2-7; 7 bases match TRBD2. CDR1 is SEHNR, CDR2 FQNEAQ, per germline (reference sequence). The CDR3 length is 13 residues. Germline trimming cut 2 bases from V and 6 bases from J; bases unmatched to any gene: 4. This CDR3 reads CASSLPQRGEQYF. The CDR3 DNA sequence: TGTGCCAGCAGCTTACCGCAGCGGGGCGAGCAGTACTTC.

To note about this clone: The sample contains more than one DNA sequence encoding this CDR3. The gene calls are TRBV6-1 and TRBJ2-7, with TRBD1 matching over 8 bases. Trimming at V came to 2 bases and at J to 4 bases, leaving 4 bases not matched to a gene. This CDR3 is 14 amino acids long. In germline, CDR1 is MNHNS, CDR2 SASEGT. CDR3 sequence reads: CASSEQGAAYEQYF. The CDR3, as DNA: TGTGCCAGCAGTGAACAGGGGGCAGCATACGAGCAGTACTTC.

The chain combines TRBV13 with TRBJ2-3; 7 positions match TRBD1. This CDR3 comprises 15 residues. The germline CDR1 and CDR2 sequences are PRHDT and FYEKMQ (reference sequence). V gave up 5 bases and J gave up 6 bases; unmatched junction bases: 11. The CDR3 loop reads CASSTGTELSDTQYF. The CDR3 DNA sequence: TGTGCCAGCAGCACCGGGACAGAACTTAGTGATACGCAGTATTTT. The whole variable domain, remainder taken from reference TRBV13 and TRBJ2-3, is AAGVIQSPRHLIKEKRETATLKCYPIPRHDTVYWYQQGPGQDPQFLISFYEKMQSDKGSIPDRFSAQQFSDYHSELNMSSLELGDSALYFCASSTGTELSDTQYFGPGTRLTVL.

The chain has TRBV6-5 and TRBJ2-7; 10 bases match TRBD2. The CDR3 totals 15 residues. CDR1 and CDR2 (germline): MNHEY, SVGAGI. V shed 6 bases and J 3 bases; nucleotides not matched to a gene: 8. The CDR3 sequence is CASSPWTSGGYEQYF. CDR3 DNA sequence: TGTGCCAGCAGCCCATGGACTAGCGGCGGCTACGAGCAGTACTTC.

V and J are TRBV11-3 and TRBJ1-3; the match to TRBD1 covers 9 bases. Trimming removed 5 bases from V and 5 bases from J; junction bases left unmatched: 7. This CDR3 has 15 amino acids. Per germline, CDR1 SGHNT and CDR2 YENEEA. The CDR3 DNA follows: TGTGCCAGCAGCGACCCGGGACAGGGTCGAAACACCATATATTTT. This codes for CASSDPGQGRNTIYF.

V is TRBV7-9 and J is TRBJ2-7; D may correspond to TRBD1 or TRBD2 (5 bases each). V shed 4 bases and J shed 13 bases, with 17 bases lying between them. This CDR3 contains 12 residues. The V gene's germline CDR1 is SEHNR and CDR2 FQNEAQ (reference sequence). CDR3 amino acids: CASSSGPGKAYF. Here the CDR3 DNA reads TGTGCCAGCAGCTCGGGACCAGGTAAAGCATACTTC.

The rearrangement links TRBV6-1 to TRBJ2-7; D gene ambiguous. The CDR3 sequence is 16 residues long. Germline CDR1 reads MNHNS; CDR2 reads SASEGT. V lost 0 bases, J lost 6 bases, and 18 bases lay in between. CDR3 protein: CASSEALSLGIFEQYF. The CDR3, as DNA: TGTGCCAGCAGTGAAGCTCTTTCTCTAGGCATATTCGAGCAGTACTTC.